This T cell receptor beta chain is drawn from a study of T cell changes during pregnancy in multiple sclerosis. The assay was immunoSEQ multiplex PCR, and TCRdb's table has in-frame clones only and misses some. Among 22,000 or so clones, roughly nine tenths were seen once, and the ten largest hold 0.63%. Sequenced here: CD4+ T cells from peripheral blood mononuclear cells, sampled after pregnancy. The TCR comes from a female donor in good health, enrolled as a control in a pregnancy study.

This CDR3 reads CASSLAPTVNTGELFF. The CDR3 nucleotides are TGCGCCAGCAGCTTGGCCCCCACAGTGAACACCGGGGAGCTGTTTTTT. The chain links TRBV5-1 to TRBJ2-2; D gene uncertain. The germline V gene encodes CDR1 SGHRS and CDR2 YFSETQ. V shed 0 bases and J shed 1 base, with 10 bases lying between them. The length of the CDR3 is 16 residues.